This T cell receptor beta chain derives from a study of T cells in localized non-small cell lung cancer. Study results and limitations: Heterogeneity remains possible, as sequencing covered one tumor region only. Longer overall survival accompanied higher blood T cell density. It was uninvolved adjacent lung that showed the highest T cell clonality, exceeding tumor. Adjacent lung tissue had a median approximately 61 of the top 100 clones found in the tumor.

The assay was immunoSEQ multiplex PCR, and TCRdb's table has in-frame clones only and misses some. This sample has roughly 4,000 clones, with over 25% found just once. Germline V gives CDR1 LGHNT, CDR2 FRNRAP. The CDR3 length is 15 residues. V lost 1 base, J lost 2 bases, and 4 bases stayed unmatched. In its sample, this clone was seen a few times. What it binds is not known. The source material was lung tumor tissue, sampled before any cancer treatment. The chain links TRBV12-5 to TRBJ1-1, with 7 nucleotides matching TRBD1. This receptor was taken from a man between 40 and 75 years old with stage II lung adenocarcinoma. The CDR3 DNA reads TGTGCTAGTGGTTTGGAGGGGACAGTCAACACTGAAGCTTTCTTT. This encodes CASGLEGTVNTEAFF. The full variable domain, completed using reference TRBV12-5 and TRBJ1-1, is DARVTQTPRHKVTEMGQEVTMRCQPILGHNTVFWYRQTMMQGLELLAYFRNRAPLDDSGMPKDRFSAEMPDATLATLKIQPSEPRDSAVYFCASGLEGTVNTEAFFGQGTRLTVV.